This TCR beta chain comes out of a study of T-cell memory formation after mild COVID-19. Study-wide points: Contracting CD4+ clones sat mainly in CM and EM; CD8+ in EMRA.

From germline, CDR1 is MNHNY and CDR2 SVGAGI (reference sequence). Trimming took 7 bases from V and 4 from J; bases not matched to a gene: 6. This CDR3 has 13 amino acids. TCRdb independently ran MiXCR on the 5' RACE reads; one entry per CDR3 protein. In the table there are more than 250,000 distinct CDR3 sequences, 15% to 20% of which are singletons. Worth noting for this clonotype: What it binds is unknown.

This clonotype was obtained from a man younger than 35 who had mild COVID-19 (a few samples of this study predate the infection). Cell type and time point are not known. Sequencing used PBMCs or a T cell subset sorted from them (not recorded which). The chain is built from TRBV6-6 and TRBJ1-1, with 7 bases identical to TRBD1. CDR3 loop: CASIPTGFTEAFF. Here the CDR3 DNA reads TGTGCCAGCATCCCGACAGGGTTCACTGAAGCTTTCTTT.